This entry lists 5 T cell receptor beta chains sequenced from one sample in a study of CD8+ T cells in alopecia areata listed by TCRdb under 2018. Library preparation was by the immunoSEQ multiplex PCR assay. To provide template for TCR sequencing, every sample had RNA extracted and reverse transcribed into cDNA. TCRdb holds this immuneACCESS table with in-frame rearrangements only. Some clones are missing; in checked studies, unresolved V genes explain under half, and the rest has no known cause. Recorded for this sample are roughly 150,000 clones; around half of them occurred a single time. Roughly 21% of the sample is taken by the ten largest. According to the study, the label for this sample's time point signals: baseline before oral tofacitinib. Source: CD8+ T cells sorted from blood, taken at week 0. The receptors were sampled from a human donor with alopecia areata.

CDR3 sequence: CASSYQGGGTEAFF. CDR3 nucleotide sequence: TGTGCCAGCAGTTATCAAGGAGGCGGCACTGAAGCTTTCTTT. The chain has TRBV6-5 and TRBJ1-1, with unresolved D. The V and J ends lost 3 bases and 4 bases respectively, with 12 bases between them. CDR3 length: 14 residues. Germline CDR1 reads MNHEY; CDR2 reads SVGAGI.

The chain has TRBV30 and TRBJ2-2; D gene ambiguous. V lost 7 bases to trimming and J lost 2 bases, with 5 bases between them. Per germline, CDR1 GTSNPN and CDR2 SVGIG (reference sequence). The CDR3 is 11 residues long. The CDR3 DNA reads as TGTGCCTCAGGAAACACCGGGGAGCTGTTTTTT. Protein: CASGNTGELFF.

The chain recombines TRBV20-1 with TRBJ1-3; D uncertain. Germline CDR1 reads DFQATT; CDR2 reads SNEGSKA (reference sequence). Trimming cost V 1 base and J 4 bases, with 2 bases left between them. The CDR3 loop spans 11 amino acids. CDR3 sequence (DNA): TGCAGTGCTAGAGTAGGAAACACCATATATTTT. It is translated as CSARVGNTIYF.

This clone was seen ten or more times. This chain uses TRBV2 with TRBJ2-1, with 13 bases aligning to TRBD2. The length of the CDR3 is 16 residues. Trimming at V came to 6 bases and at J to 4 bases, leaving 6 bases not matched to a gene. The germline V gene has CDR1 SNHLY and CDR2 FYNNEI. The CDR3 reads CASSVGTSGDYNEQFF. The CDR3 nucleotides read TGTGCCAGCAGCGTCGGGACTAGCGGGGATTACAATGAGCAGTTCTTC.

The rearrangement links TRBV25-1 to TRBJ2-5, with 8 bases aligning to TRBD1. Looked up from germline, CDR1 is MGHDK and CDR2 is SYGVNS. CDR3 length: 16 amino acids. V lost 3 bases, J lost 3 bases, and 9 bases stayed unmatched. The CDR3 sequence is CASSEDRALPEETQYF. The CDR3 DNA reads as TGTGCCAGCAGTGAGGACAGGGCTTTGCCCGAAGAGACCCAGTACTTC.